This TCR beta chain was sequenced in a study of blood T cell repertoires in COVID-19 (dated by TCRdb to the early 2020s). Regarding the research as a whole: Collaborator samples came from the United States, Italy and Spain and covered acute and convalescent phases of COVID-19. The material from the prospective study consisted of cDNA or gDNA derived from T cells, B-cell-depleted T cells, or PBMCs. Deeply sampled blood TCRbeta repertoires from subjects exposed to, actively infected with, or recovered from COVID-19 were included in the dataset. The repertoires were made available in a free public database intended to serve as a resource for research on the immune response to SARS-CoV-2. The samples were drawn from the first 160 participants of the ongoing ImmuneRACE study and from more than 1,000 subjects provided by 6 global collaborators. A de-identified subject ID, COVID-19 status, age in years and sex were almost always included in the sample metadata. Where available, HLA class I and class II types were taken from metadata supplied by the sample provider and were not determined by assay-based typing. Broader findings and caveats from the paper: The quantity of clinical and demographic metadata differed by source and by participant and was supplied without curation.

V was cut back by 4 bases and J by 6 bases, leaving a gap of 13 bases between them. CDR1 and CDR2, looked up from the germline V gene (reference sequence), are MNHNY and SVGAGI. The CDR3 sequence holds 13 residues, the cysteine and phenylalanine included. The DNA shown is the 39-base CDR3, in frame from base 1. As regards this clone: The antigen it binds to is not known. Nothing much larger sits one base from this clone, and base qualities are not available.

TCRbeta CDR3 regions were amplified from genomic DNA by means of the immunoSEQ Assay, a bias-controlled multiplex PCR. Under the source paper's analysis protocol: The number of nucleated cells in each sample was estimated from the amplification of reference gene primers within the assay. Sequence reads were collapsed and filtered to measure the absolute abundance of every unique TCRbeta CDR3 rearrangement. Productive Simpson clonality was computed per sample as the square root of Simpson's diversity index over productive rearrangements. Imported from immuneACCESS, the table was reduced by TCRdb to in-frame sequences with V and J called. These copies leave out some clones; in studies compared against another copy, an unresolved V gene accounts for under half, and the cause of the remainder is not known. The DNA gave D and trimming, while V, J and clone size come from that table. Recorded for this sample are 65,000 to 95,000 clones; over 75% of them occurred a single time. The top ten clonotypes cover more than 2.5% of the sample.

The collaborating institutions used their own protocols to collect whole blood in K2EDTA tubes. For TCRbeta analysis, collaborator samples were shipped as frozen whole blood, as isolated PBMCs, or as DNA extracted from either sample type. The sequence joins TRBV6-6 to TRBJ2-7; a weak D assignment points to TRBD2 (7 bases agree). The receptor was derived from a man aged 65 to 85 with active or convalescent COVID-19. Sequencing was done on a sample of peripheral blood. For the CDR3, the sequence is CASSSKGGGEQYF. In nucleotide form, the sequence is TGTGCCAGCAGTTCGAAGGGGGGGGGCGAGCAGTACTTC.